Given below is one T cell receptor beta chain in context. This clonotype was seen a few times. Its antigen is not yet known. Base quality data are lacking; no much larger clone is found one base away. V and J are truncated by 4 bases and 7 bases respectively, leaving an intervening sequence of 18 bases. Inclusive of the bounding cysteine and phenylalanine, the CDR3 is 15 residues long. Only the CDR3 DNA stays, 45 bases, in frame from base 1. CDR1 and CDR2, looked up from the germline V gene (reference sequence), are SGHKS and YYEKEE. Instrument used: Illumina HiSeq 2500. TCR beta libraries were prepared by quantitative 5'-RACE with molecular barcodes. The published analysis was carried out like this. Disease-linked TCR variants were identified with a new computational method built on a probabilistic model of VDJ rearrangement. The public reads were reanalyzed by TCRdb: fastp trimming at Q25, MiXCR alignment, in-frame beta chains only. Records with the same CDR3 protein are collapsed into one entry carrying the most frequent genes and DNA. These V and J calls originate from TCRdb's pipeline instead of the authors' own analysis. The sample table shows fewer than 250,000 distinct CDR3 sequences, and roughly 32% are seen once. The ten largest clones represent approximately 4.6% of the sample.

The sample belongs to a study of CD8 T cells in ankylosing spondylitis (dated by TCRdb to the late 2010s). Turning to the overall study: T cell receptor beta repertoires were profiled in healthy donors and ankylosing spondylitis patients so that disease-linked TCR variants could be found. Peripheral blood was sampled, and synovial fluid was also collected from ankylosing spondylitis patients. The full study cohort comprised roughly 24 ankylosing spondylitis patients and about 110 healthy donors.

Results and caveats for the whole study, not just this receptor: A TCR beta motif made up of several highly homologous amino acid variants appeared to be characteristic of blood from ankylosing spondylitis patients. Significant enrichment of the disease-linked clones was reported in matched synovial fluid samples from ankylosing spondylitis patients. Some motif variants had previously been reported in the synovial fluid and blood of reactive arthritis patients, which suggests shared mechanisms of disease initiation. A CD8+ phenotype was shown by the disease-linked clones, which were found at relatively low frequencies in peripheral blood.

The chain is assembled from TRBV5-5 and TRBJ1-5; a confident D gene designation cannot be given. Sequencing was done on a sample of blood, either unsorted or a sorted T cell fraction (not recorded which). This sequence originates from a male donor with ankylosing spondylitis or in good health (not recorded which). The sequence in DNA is TGTGCCAGCAGCCCCTGGCCCGGTCCAGCGCAGCCCCAGCATTTT. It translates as CASSPWPGPAQPQHF. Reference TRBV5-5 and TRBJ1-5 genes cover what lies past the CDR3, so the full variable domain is DAGVTQSPTHLIKTRGQQVTLRCSPISGHKSVSWYQQVLGQGPQFIFQYYEKEERGRGNFPDRFSARQFPNYSSELNVNALLLGDSALYLCASSPWPGPAQPQHFGDGTRLSIL.